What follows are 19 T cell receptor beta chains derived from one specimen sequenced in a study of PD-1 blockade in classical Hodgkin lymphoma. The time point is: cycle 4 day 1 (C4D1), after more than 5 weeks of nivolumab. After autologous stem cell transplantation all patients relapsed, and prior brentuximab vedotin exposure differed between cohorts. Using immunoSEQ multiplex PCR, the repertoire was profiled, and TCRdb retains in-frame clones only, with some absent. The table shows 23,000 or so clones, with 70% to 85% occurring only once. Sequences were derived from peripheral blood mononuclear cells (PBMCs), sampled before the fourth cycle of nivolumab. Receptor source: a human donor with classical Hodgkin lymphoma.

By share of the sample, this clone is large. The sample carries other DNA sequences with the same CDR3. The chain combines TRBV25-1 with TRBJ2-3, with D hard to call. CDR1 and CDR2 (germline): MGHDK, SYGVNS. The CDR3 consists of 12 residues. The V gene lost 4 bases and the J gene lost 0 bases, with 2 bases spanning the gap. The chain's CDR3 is CASSVSTDTQYF. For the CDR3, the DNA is TGTGCCAGCAGTGTCAGCACAGATACGCAGTATTTT.

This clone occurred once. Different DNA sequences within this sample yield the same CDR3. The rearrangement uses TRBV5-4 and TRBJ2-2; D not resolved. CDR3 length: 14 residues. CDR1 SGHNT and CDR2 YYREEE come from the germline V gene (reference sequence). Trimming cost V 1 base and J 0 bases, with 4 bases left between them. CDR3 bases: TGTGCCAGCAGCTTGCGGTCGAACACCGGGGAGCTGTTTTTT. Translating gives CASSLRSNTGELFF.

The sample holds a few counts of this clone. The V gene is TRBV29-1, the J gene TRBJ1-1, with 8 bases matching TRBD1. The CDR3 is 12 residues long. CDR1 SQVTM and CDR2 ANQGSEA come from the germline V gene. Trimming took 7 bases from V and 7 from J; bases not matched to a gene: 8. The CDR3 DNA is TGCAGCGCGTCCGGGACAGGATTTGAAGCTTTCTTT. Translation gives CSASGTGFEAFF.

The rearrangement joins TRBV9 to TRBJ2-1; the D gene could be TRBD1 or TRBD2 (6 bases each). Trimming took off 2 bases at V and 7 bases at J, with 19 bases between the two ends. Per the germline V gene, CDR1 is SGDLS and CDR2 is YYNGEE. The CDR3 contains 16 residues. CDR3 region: CASSVGGRSPDNEQFF. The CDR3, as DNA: TGTGCCAGCAGCGTGGGGGGCCGATCTCCTGATAATGAGCAGTTCTTC.

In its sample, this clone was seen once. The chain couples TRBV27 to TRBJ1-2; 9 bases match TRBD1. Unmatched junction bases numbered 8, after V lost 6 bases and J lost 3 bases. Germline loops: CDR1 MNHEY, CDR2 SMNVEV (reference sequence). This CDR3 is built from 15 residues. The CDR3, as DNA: TGTGCCAGCAGAACAGGGGGCGAGTTCGACTATGGCTACACCTTC. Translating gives CASRTGGEFDYGYTF.

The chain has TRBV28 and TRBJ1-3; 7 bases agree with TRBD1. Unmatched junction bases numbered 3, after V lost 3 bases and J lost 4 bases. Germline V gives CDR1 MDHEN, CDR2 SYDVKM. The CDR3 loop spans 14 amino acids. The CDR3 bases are TGTGCCAGCAGTTTCGGGACAGTCGGAAACACCATATATTTT. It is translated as CASSFGTVGNTIYF.

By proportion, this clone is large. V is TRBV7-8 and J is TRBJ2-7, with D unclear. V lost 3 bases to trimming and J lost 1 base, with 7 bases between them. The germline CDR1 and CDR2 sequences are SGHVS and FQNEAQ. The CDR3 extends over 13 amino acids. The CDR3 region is CASSFGVSYEQYF. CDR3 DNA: TGTGCCAGCAGCTTCGGAGTGTCCTACGAGCAGTACTTC.

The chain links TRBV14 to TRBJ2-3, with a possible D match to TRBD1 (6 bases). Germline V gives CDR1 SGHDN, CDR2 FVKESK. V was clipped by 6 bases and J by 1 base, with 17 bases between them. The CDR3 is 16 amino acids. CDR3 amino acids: CASSHIGGSGTDTQYF. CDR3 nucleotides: TGTGCCAGCAGTCACATAGGGGGATCTGGCACAGATACGCAGTATTTT.

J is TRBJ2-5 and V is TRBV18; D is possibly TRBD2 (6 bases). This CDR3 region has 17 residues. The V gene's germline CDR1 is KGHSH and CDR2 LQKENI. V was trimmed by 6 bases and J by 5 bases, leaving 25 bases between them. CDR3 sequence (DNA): TGTGCCAGCTCCCGGAGGGGTTCGCGTGCCTCCGTGGAGACCCAGTACTTC. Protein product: CASSRRGSRASVETQYF.

In nucleotides, the CDR3 is TGTGCCAGCACCCGGGAACGCTCCTACGAGCAGTACTTC. Its protein is CASTRERSYEQYF. The rearrangement links TRBV7-8 to TRBJ2-7, with D possibly being TRBD2 (5 bases). The CDR3 covers 13 residues. From germline, CDR1 is SGHVS and CDR2 FQNEAQ. The V end was cut by 7 bases, the J end by 0 bases, with 10 bases between.

CDR3 loop: CAISEGRTYNEQFF. DNA of the CDR3: TGTGCCATCAGTGAGGGCAGGACCTACAATGAGCAGTTCTTC. J is TRBJ2-1 and V is TRBV10-3; D gene uncertain. V lost 2 bases, J lost 2 bases, and 7 bases lay in between. Germline assignment: CDR1 ENHRY and CDR2 SYGVKD. The CDR3 runs to 14 residues.

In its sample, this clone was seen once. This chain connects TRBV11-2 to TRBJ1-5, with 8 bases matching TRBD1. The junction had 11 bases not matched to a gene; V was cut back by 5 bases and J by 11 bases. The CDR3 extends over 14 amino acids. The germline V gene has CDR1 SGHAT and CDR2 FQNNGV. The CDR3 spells CASSTSGQAPAQHF. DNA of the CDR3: TGTGCCAGCAGCACCTCGGGACAGGCCCCGGCCCAGCATTTT.

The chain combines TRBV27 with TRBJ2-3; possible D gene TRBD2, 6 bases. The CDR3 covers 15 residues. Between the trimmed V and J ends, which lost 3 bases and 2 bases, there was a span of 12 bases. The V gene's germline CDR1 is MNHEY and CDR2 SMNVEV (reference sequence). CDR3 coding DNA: TGTGCCAGCAGTTTCGGGGGAGGACTCACAGATACGCAGTATTTT. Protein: CASSFGGGLTDTQYF.

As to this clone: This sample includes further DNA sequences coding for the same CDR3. CDR3 sequence reads: CASSPRTGGISEQYF. The CDR3 nucleotides are TGTGCCAGTAGTCCCCGGACAGGGGGGATAAGCGAGCAGTACTTC. This chain links TRBV19 with TRBJ2-7; the match to TRBD1 covers 10 bases. The CDR3 totals 15 residues. The germline gives CDR1 LNHDA, CDR2 SQIVND (reference sequence). V lost 5 bases to trimming and J lost 6 bases; unmatched junction nucleotides: 10. The variable domain in full, with the rest retrieved from reference TRBV19 and TRBJ2-7, is DGGITQSPKYLFRKEGQNVTLSCEQNLNHDAMYWYRQDPGQGLRLIYYSQIVNDFQKGDIAEGYSVSREKKESFPLTVTSAQKNPTAFYLCASSPRTGGISEQYFGPGTRLTVT.

CDR3: CTSSRKNIERDHRELFF. CDR3 nucleotides: TGCACCAGCAGCCGCAAGAACATCGAGCGGGACCACCGGGAGCTGTTTTTT. V is TRBV1 and J is TRBJ2-2; TRBD2 reflects the table's D call only, with no check against the DNA. TRBV1 is assigned pseudogene status. The CDR3 is 17 residues long.

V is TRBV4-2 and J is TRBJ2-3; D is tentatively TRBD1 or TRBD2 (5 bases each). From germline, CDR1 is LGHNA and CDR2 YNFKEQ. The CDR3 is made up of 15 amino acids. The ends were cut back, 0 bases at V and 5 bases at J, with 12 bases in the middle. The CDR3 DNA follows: TGTGCCAGCAGCCAAGAGGGGCGAGGAGGAGATACGCAGTATTTT. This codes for CASSQEGRGGDTQYF.

The CDR3 region is CASSAGEGVGYTF. In nucleotides, the CDR3 is TGTGCCAGCAGCGCCGGGGAGGGTGTTGGCTACACCTTC. The chain employs TRBV11-3 and TRBJ1-2; D is ambiguous. Germline values: CDR1 SGHNT, CDR2 YENEEA. CDR3 length: 13 amino acids. Trimming left V 5 bases short and J 7 bases short, with 14 bases between. Looking up the rest from reference TRBV11-3 and TRBJ1-2 gives the full variable domain: EAGVVQSPRYKIIEKKQPVAFWCNPISGHNTLYWYLQNLGQGPELLIRYENEEAVDDSQLPKDRFSAERLKGVDSTLKIQPAELGDSAVYLCASSAGEGVGYTFGSGTRLTVV.

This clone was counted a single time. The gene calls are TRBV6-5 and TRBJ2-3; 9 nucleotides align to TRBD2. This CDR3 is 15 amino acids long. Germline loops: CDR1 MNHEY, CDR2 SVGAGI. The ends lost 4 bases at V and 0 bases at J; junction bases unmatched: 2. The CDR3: CASSWGTSSTDTQYF. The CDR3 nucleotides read TGTGCCAGCAGTTGGGGGACTAGCAGCACAGATACGCAGTATTTT.

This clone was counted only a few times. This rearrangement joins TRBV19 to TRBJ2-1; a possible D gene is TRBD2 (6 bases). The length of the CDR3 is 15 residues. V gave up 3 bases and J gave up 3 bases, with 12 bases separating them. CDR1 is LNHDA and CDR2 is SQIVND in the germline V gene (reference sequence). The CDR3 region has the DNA TGTGCCAGTAGTATGTCGGGACTCAGCTACAATGAGCAGTTCTTC. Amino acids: CASSMSGLSYNEQFF.